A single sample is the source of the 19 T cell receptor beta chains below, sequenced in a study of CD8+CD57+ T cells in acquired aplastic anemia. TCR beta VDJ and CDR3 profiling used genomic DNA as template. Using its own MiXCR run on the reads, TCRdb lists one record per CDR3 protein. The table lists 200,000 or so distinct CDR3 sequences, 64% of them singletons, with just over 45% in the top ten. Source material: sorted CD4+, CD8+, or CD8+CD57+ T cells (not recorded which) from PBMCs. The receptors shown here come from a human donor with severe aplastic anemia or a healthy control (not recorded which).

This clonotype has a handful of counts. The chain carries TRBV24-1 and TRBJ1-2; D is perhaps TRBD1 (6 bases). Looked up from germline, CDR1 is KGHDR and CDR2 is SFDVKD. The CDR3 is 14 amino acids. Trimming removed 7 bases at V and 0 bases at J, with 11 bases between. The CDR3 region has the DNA TGTGCCACCAGGGGGACACAGACTAACTATGGCTACACCTTC. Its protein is CATRGTQTNYGYTF.

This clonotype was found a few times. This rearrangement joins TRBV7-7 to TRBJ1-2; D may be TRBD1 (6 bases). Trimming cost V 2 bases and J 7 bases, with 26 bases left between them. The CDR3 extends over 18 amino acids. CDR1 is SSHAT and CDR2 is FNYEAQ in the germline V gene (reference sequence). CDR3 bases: TGTGCCAGCAGCTTAAGTCCGGACGGGGGGTCAGGGGTGGGTGGCTACACCTTC. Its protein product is CASSLSPDGGSGVGGYTF.

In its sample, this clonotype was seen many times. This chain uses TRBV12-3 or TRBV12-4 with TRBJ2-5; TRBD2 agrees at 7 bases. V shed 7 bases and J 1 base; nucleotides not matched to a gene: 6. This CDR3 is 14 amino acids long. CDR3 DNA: TGTGCCAGCACCTCTTGGGGGGGCCAAGAGACCCAGTACTTC. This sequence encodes CASTSWGGQETQYF.

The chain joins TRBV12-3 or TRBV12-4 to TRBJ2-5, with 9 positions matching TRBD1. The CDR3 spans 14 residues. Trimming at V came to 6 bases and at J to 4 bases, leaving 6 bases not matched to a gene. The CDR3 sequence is CASRETGGAETQYF. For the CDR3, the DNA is TGTGCCAGCAGGGAAACAGGGGGCGCAGAGACCCAGTACTTC.

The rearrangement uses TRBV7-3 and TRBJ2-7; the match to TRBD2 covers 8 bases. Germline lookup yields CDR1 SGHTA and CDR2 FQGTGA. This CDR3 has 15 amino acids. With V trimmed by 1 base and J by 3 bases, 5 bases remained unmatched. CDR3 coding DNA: TGTGCCAGCAGCTTAAAAGGACGGGAGGGCTACGAGCAGTACTTC. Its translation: CASSLKGREGYEQYF.

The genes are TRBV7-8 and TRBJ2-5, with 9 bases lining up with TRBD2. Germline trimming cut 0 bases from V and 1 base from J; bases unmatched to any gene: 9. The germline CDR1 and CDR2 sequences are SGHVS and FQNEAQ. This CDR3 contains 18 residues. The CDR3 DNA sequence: TGTGCCAGCAGCTTAGCGTTAATAGCGGGGGCCATCCAAGAGACCCAGTACTTC. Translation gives CASSLALIAGAIQETQYF.

The CDR3 DNA reads as TGTGCCAGCAGCTTAAAGGCGGCGAGGGATGGCTACACCTTC. Its translation is CASSLKAARDGYTF. V and J are TRBV7-3 and TRBJ1-2; D remains ambiguous. The CDR3 contains 14 residues. Trimming took 1 base from V and 6 from J, leaving 12 bases between them. CDR1 is SGHTA, CDR2 FQGTGA, per germline.

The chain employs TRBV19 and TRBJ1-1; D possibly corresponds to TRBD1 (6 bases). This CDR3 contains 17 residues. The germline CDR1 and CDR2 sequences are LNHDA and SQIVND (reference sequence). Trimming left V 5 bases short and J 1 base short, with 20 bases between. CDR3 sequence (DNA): TGTGCCAGTAGTCCCGAAGGACAGCTACGACGGAACACTGAAGCTTTCTTT. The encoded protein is CASSPEGQLRRNTEAFF.

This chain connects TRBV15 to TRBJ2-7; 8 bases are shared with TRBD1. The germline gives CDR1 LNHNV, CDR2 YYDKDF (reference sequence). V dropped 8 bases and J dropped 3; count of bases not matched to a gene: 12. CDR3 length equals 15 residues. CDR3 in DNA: TGTGCCACCGGATCCACGCGGACAGGGATCTACGAGCAGTACTTC. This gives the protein CATGSTRTGIYEQYF.

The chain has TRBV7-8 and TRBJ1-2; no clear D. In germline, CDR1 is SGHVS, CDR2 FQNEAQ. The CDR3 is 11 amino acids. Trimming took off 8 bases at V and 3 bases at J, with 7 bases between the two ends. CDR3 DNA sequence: TGTGCCAGCGGCGGATACTATGGCTACACCTTC. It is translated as CASGGYYGYTF.

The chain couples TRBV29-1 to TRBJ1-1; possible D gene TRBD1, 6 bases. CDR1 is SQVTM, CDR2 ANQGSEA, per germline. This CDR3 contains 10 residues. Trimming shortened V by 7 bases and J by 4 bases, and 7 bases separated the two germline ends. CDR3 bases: TGCAGCGGAGGGGGCACTGAAGCTTTCTTT. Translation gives CSGGGTEAFF.

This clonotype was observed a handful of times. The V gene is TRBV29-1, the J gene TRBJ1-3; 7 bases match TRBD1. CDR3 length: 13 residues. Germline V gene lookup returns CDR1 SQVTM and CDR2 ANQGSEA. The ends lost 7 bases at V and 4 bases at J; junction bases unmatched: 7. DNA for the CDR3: TGCAGCGCTAATGGAGGGGGCGGAAACACCATATATTTT. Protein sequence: CSANGGGGNTIYF.

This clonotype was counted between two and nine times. The CDR3: CASSERRDTEAFF. CDR3 in DNA: TGTGCCAGCAGTGAACGGAGGGACACTGAAGCTTTCTTT. The chain has TRBV6-1 and TRBJ1-1; the D is unclear. This CDR3 region has 13 residues. CDR1 is MNHNS, CDR2 SASEGT, per germline. V lost 2 bases to trimming and J lost 3 bases, with 7 bases between them.

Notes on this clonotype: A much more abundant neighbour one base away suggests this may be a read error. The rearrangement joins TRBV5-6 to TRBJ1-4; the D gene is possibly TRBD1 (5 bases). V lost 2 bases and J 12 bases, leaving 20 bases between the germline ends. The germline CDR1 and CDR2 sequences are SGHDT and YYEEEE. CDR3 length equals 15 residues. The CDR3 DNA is TGTGCCAGCAGCTTTTCGGTGGCAGGGAGATTAGAACTGTTTTTT. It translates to CASSFSVAGRLELFF.

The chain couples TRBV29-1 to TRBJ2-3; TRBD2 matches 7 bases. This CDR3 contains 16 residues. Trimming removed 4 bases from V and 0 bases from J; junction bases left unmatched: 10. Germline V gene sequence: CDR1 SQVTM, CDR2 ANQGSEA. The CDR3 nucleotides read TGCAGCGTTGTTGGGTCGGCGGGAGTTAGCACAGATACGCAGTATTTT. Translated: CSVVGSAGVSTDTQYF.

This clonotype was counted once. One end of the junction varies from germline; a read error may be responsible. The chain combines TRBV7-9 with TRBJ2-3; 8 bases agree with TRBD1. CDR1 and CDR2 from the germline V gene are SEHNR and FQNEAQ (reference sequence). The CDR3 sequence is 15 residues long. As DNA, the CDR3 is TGTGCCCGCAGAGTGGAGGGACAGGTCACAGATACGCAGTATTTT. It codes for CARRVEGQVTDTQYF.

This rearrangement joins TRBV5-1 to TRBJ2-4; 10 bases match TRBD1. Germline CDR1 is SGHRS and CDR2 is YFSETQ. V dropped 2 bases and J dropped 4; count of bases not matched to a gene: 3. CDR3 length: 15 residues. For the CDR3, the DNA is TGCGCCAGCAGCTTAGCGGACAGGGGGAAAAACATTCAGTACTTC. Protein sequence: CASSLADRGKNIQYF.

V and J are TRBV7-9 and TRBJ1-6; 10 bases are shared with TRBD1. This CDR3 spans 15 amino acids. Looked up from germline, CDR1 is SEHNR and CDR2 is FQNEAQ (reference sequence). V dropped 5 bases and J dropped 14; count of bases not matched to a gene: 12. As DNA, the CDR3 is TGTGCCAGCAGCCATTTGGGACAGGGGACGAGGGCCCTCCACTTT. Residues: CASSHLGQGTRALHF.

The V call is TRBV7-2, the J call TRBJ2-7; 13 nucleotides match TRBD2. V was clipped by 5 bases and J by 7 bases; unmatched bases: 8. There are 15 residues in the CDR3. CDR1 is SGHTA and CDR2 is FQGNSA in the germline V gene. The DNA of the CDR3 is TGTGCCAGCAGCAACGGACTAGCGGGGGTGGGTGAGCAGTACTTC. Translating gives CASSNGLAGVGEQYF.